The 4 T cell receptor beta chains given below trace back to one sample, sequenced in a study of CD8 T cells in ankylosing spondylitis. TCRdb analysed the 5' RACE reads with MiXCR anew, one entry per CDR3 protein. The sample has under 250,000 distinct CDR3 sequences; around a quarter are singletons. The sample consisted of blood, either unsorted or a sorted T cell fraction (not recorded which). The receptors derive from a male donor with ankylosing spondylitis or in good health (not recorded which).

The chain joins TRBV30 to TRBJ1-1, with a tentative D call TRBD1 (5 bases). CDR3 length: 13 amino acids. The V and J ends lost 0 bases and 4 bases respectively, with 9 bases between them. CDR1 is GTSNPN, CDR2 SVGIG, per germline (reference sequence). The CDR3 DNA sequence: TGTGCCTGGAGTGTAAGGGGCGGCACTGAAGCTTTCTTT. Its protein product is CAWSVRGGTEAFF.

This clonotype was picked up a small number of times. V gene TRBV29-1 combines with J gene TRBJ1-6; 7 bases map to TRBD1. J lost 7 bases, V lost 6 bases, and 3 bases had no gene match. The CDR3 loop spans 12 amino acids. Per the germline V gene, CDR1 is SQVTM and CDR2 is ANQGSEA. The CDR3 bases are TGCAGCGTAGGGGACAGCAATTCACCCCTCCACTTT. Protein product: CSVGDSNSPLHF.

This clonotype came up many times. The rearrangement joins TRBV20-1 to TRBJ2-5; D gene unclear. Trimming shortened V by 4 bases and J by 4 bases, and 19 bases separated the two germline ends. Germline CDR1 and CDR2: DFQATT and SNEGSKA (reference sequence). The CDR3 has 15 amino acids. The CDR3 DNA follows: TGCAGTGCTATCCAATTTTGGCGTGATGGAGAGACCCAGTACTTC. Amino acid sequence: CSAIQFWRDGETQYF.

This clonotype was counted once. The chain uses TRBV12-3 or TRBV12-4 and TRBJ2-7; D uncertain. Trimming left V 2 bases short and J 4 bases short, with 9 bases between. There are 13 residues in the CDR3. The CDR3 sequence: CASSLTRAYEQYF. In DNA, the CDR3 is TGTGCCAGCAGTTTAACCCGGGCGTACGAGCAGTACTTC.